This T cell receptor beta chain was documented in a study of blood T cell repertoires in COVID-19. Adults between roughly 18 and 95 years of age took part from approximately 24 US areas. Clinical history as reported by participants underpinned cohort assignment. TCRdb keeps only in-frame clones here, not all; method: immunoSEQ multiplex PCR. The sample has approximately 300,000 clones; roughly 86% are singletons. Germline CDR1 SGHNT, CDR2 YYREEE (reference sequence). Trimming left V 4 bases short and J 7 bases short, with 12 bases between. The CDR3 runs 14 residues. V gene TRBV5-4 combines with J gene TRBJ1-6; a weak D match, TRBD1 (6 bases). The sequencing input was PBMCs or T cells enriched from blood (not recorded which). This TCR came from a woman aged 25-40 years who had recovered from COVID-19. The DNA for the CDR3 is TGTGCCAGCAGCCTGGACAGATCGAATTCACCCCTCCACTTT. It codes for CASSLDRSNSPLHF.